The rows below give T cell receptor beta chains drawn from one sample of a study of a mutant IDH1 vaccine in newly diagnosed glioma. Assay used: immunoSEQ multiplex PCR; TCRdb lists only in-frame clones, some missing. The sample shows some 100,000 clones, 83% of them seen only once. The specimen comprised PBMCs, sampled from a glioma patient treated with radiotherapy, temozolomide or both. The receptors were sampled from a woman aged 45-60 years with glioma. Each CDR3 is given with its conserved first and last residue. D genes are given only for firm matches. Size is omitted from some rows. Given values are once, few, many or a class for expanded clones.

clone_size: -
v_call: TRBV9
j_call: TRBJ1-5
d_call: -
cdr3_aa: CASSVDGANQPQHF
cdr3_nt: TGTGCCAGCAGCGTAGACGGAGCGAATCAGCCCCAGCATTTT

clone_size: -
v_call: TRBV5-4
j_call: TRBJ2-7
d_call: TRBD1
cdr3_aa: CASSSPTGQAYEQYF
cdr3_nt: TGTGCCAGCAGCAGCCCGACAGGGCAGGCCTACGAGCAGTACTTC

clone_size: few
v_call: TRBV6-1
j_call: TRBJ1-2
d_call: -
cdr3_aa: CASSDGYYGYTF
cdr3_nt: TGTGCCAGCAGTGACGGTTATTATGGCTACACCTTC

clone_size: few
v_call: TRBV7-9
j_call: TRBJ1-1
d_call: -
cdr3_aa: CASSRVNTEAFF
cdr3_nt: TGTGCCAGCAGTCGGGTTAACACTGAAGCTTTCTTT

clone_size: -
v_call: TRBV6-5
j_call: TRBJ2-1
d_call: -
cdr3_aa: CASSHDLGEQFF
cdr3_nt: TGTGCCAGCAGTCACGATCTGGGTGAGCAGTTCTTC

clone_size: -
v_call: TRBV19
j_call: TRBJ1-2
d_call: -
cdr3_aa: CASSIDRDPARNYGYTF
cdr3_nt: TGTGCCAGTAGTATTGATAGGGACCCCGCCCGGAACTATGGCTACACCTTC

clone_size: -
v_call: TRBV7-3
j_call: TRBJ2-7
d_call: -
cdr3_aa: CASSLTSDLVGEQYF
cdr3_nt: TGTGCCAGCAGCTTAACCTCCGACCTGGTGGGGGAGCAGTACTTC

clone_size: -
v_call: TRBV2
j_call: TRBJ2-2
d_call: -
cdr3_aa: CASSGSQVKTGELFF
cdr3_nt: TGTGCCAGCAGTGGCAGCCAGGTGAAGACCGGGGAGCTGTTTTTT

clone_size: -
v_call: TRBV29-1
j_call: TRBJ1-2
d_call: -
cdr3_aa: CSVVEVLGYTF
cdr3_nt: TGCAGCGTTGTCGAGGTTCTTGGCTACACCTTC

clone_size: -
v_call: TRBV7-3
j_call: TRBJ2-7
d_call: -
cdr3_aa: CASSLIPGNEQYF
cdr3_nt: TGTGCCAGCAGCTTAATTCCAGGCAACGAGCAGTACTTC

clone_size: -
v_call: TRBV18
j_call: TRBJ1-4
d_call: TRBD1
cdr3_aa: CASSPREGTGLLLNEKLFF
cdr3_nt: TGTGCCAGCTCCCCTAGGGAGGGGACAGGCCTACTACTTAATGAAAAACTGTTTTTT

clone_size: -
v_call: TRBV9
j_call: TRBJ2-7
d_call: TRBD1
cdr3_aa: CASSSGQERYF
cdr3_nt: TGTGCCAGCAGCTCGGGACAGGAGCGGTACTTC

clone_size: -
v_call: TRBV5-5
j_call: TRBJ1-2
d_call: TRBD1
cdr3_aa: CASSLDRGSYGYTF
cdr3_nt: TGTGCCAGCAGCTTGGACAGGGGTAGCTATGGCTACACCTTC

clone_size: -
v_call: TRBV7-9
j_call: TRBJ1-4
d_call: TRBD1
cdr3_aa: CASSLGTGNEKLFF
cdr3_nt: TGTGCCAGCAGCTTAGGGACAGGGAATGAAAAACTGTTTTTT

clone_size: few
v_call: TRBV2
j_call: TRBJ1-5
d_call: -
cdr3_aa: CASKSNQPQHF
cdr3_nt: TGTGCCAGCAAAAGCAATCAGCCCCAGCATTTT

clone_size: -
v_call: TRBV5-4
j_call: TRBJ2-1
d_call: TRBD2
cdr3_aa: CASSLTSGGIDEQFF
cdr3_nt: TGTGCCAGCAGCTTGACTAGCGGGGGAATAGATGAGCAGTTCTTC

clone_size: -
v_call: TRBV18
j_call: TRBJ1-3
d_call: -
cdr3_aa: CASFRTGTKSSGNTIYF
cdr3_nt: TGTGCCAGCTTCAGAACCGGGACGAAAAGCTCTGGAAACACCATATATTTT

clone_size: -
v_call: TRBV6-5
j_call: TRBJ2-3
d_call: -
cdr3_aa: CASSTQTGDTQYF
cdr3_nt: TGTGCCAGCAGTACGCAGACAGGAGATACGCAGTATTTT

clone_size: few
v_call: TRBV9
j_call: TRBJ1-1
d_call: -
cdr3_aa: CASSPNRNTEAFF
cdr3_nt: TGTGCCAGCAGCCCGAACAGGAACACTGAAGCTTTCTTT

clone_size: -
v_call: TRBV19
j_call: TRBJ1-4
d_call: -
cdr3_aa: CASSLALMTEKLFF
cdr3_nt: TGTGCCAGTAGTCTTGCTCTGATGACAGAAAAACTGTTTTTT

clone_size: -
v_call: TRBV30
j_call: TRBJ2-1
d_call: -
cdr3_aa: CAWSRRDEQFF
cdr3_nt: TGTGCCTGGAGTAGAAGGGACGAGCAGTTCTTC

clone_size: -
v_call: TRBV19
j_call: TRBJ1-5
d_call: TRBD1
cdr3_aa: CASQGQARYQPQHF
cdr3_nt: TGTGCCAGTCAGGGACAGGCTCGGTATCAGCCCCAGCATTTT

clone_size: -
v_call: TRBV2
j_call: TRBJ2-5
d_call: -
cdr3_aa: CASSTLETQYF
cdr3_nt: TGTGCCAGCAGTACGCTCGAGACCCAGTACTTC

clone_size: -
v_call: TRBV29-1
j_call: TRBJ2-7
d_call: TRBD1
cdr3_aa: CSVGGKDREPYEQYF
cdr3_nt: TGCAGCGTTGGAGGAAAGGACAGGGAGCCCTACGAGCAGTACTTC

clone_size: -
v_call: TRBV6-1
j_call: TRBJ2-2
d_call: -
cdr3_aa: CASSVRGTNTGELFF
cdr3_nt: TGTGCCAGCAGTGTGAGGGGGACGAACACCGGGGAGCTGTTTTTT

clone_size: -
v_call: TRBV6-5
j_call: TRBJ2-7
d_call: -
cdr3_aa: CASSSGDSYEQYF
cdr3_nt: TGTGCCAGCAGTTCCGGGGATTCCTACGAGCAGTACTTC

clone_size: -
v_call: TRBV4-2
j_call: TRBJ1-2
d_call: -
cdr3_aa: CASSQVTGGGSGYTF
cdr3_nt: TGTGCCAGCAGCCAAGTCACGGGTGGAGGTTCTGGCTACACCTTC

clone_size: -
v_call: TRBV6-5
j_call: TRBJ1-2
d_call: -
cdr3_aa: CAAGAEAGYTF
cdr3_nt: TGTGCCGCCGGGGCGGAGGCTGGCTACACCTTC

clone_size: -
v_call: TRBV5-1
j_call: TRBJ1-6
d_call: -
cdr3_aa: CASSTRQDSPLHF
cdr3_nt: TGCGCCAGCAGCACCCGACAGGATTCACCCCTCCACTTT

clone_size: -
v_call: TRBV2
j_call: TRBJ1-1
d_call: -
cdr3_aa: CASGGAGVGTEAFF
cdr3_nt: TGTGCCAGCGGGGGGGCAGGAGTCGGCACTGAAGCTTTCTTT

clone_size: -
v_call: TRBV11-3
j_call: TRBJ2-3
d_call: -
cdr3_aa: CASSWGSTTDTQYF
cdr3_nt: TGTGCCAGCAGCTGGGGATCGACGACAGATACGCAGTATTTT

clone_size: -
v_call: TRBV9
j_call: TRBJ2-7
d_call: -
cdr3_aa: CASSPTPGSYEQYF
cdr3_nt: TGTGCCAGCAGCCCGACCCCAGGGTCCTACGAGCAGTACTTC

clone_size: few
v_call: TRBV30
j_call: TRBJ1-4
d_call: TRBD1
cdr3_aa: CAWRAGTGFEKLFF
cdr3_nt: TGTGCCTGGAGAGCCGGGACAGGGTTTGAAAAACTGTTTTTT

clone_size: -
v_call: TRBV15
j_call: TRBJ2-2
d_call: -
cdr3_aa: CATTVGTGELFF
cdr3_nt: TGTGCCACGACTGTCGGAACCGGGGAGCTGTTTTTT

clone_size: -
v_call: TRBV5-1
j_call: TRBJ2-2
d_call: -
cdr3_aa: CASSKTLANTGELFF
cdr3_nt: TGCGCCAGCAGCAAGACGTTAGCGAACACCGGGGAGCTGTTTTTT

clone_size: -
v_call: TRBV18
j_call: TRBJ2-7
d_call: TRBD1
cdr3_aa: CASSRRDSEQYF
cdr3_nt: TGTGCCAGCTCACGCCGGGACAGCGAGCAGTACTTC

clone_size: few
v_call: TRBV27
j_call: TRBJ1-5
d_call: -
cdr3_aa: CASSGNRVDPPQHF
cdr3_nt: TGTGCCAGCAGTGGGAACAGGGTCGATCCCCCCCAGCATTTT

clone_size: once
v_call: TRBV7-8
j_call: TRBJ1-4
d_call: -
cdr3_aa: CASSFVGREKLFF
cdr3_nt: TGTGCCAGCAGCTTCGTAGGGCGGGAAAAACTGTTTTTT

clone_size: -
v_call: TRBV4-1
j_call: TRBJ1-4
d_call: -
cdr3_aa: CASSQVTGVNEKLFF
cdr3_nt: TGCGCCAGCAGCCAAGTTACAGGTGTTAATGAAAAACTGTTTTTT

clone_size: -
v_call: TRBV7-9
j_call: TRBJ1-2
d_call: -
cdr3_aa: CASSLGDGNYGYTF
cdr3_nt: TGTGCCAGCAGCTTAGGGGACGGGAACTATGGCTACACCTTC

clone_size: -
v_call: TRBV6-1
j_call: TRBJ1-1
d_call: TRBD1
cdr3_aa: CASSGGTAKAFF
cdr3_nt: TGTGCCAGCAGTGGTGGGACAGCAAAAGCTTTCTTT

clone_size: -
v_call: TRBV10-3
j_call: TRBJ2-1
d_call: -
cdr3_aa: CAISEGPDSYNEQFF
cdr3_nt: TGTGCCATCAGTGAAGGGCCAGATTCCTACAATGAGCAGTTCTTC

clone_size: -
v_call: TRBV5-8
j_call: TRBJ2-3
d_call: -
cdr3_aa: CASRFPGPDTQYF
cdr3_nt: TGTGCCAGCAGATTCCCGGGACCAGATACGCAGTATTTT

clone_size: -
v_call: TRBV19
j_call: TRBJ1-1
d_call: -
cdr3_aa: CASSTDGSNTEAFF
cdr3_nt: TGTGCCAGTAGTACCGACGGATCGAACACTGAAGCTTTCTTT

clone_size: -
v_call: TRBV15
j_call: TRBJ1-1
d_call: TRBD1
cdr3_aa: CATSRGGQQTNWAFF
cdr3_nt: TGTGCCACCAGCAGGGGGGGACAGCAAACGAACTGGGCTTTCTTT

clone_size: -
v_call: TRBV10-2
j_call: TRBJ2-3
d_call: -
cdr3_aa: CASSGRGTSTDTQYF
cdr3_nt: TGCGCCAGCAGTGGACGGGGTACTAGCACAGATACGCAGTATTTT

clone_size: -
v_call: TRBV19
j_call: TRBJ1-1
d_call: -
cdr3_aa: CASRERTVTEAFF
cdr3_nt: TGTGCCAGTAGGGAAAGGACAGTCACTGAAGCTTTCTTT

clone_size: -
v_call: TRBV6-6
j_call: TRBJ1-1
d_call: TRBD1
cdr3_aa: CASIDRQGANTEAFF
cdr3_nt: TGTGCCAGCATCGATAGACAGGGGGCGAACACTGAAGCTTTCTTT

clone_size: -
v_call: TRBV19
j_call: TRBJ2-3
d_call: -
cdr3_aa: CATRESGTDTQYF
cdr3_nt: TGTGCCACCCGGGAGTCCGGCACAGATACGCAGTATTTT

clone_size: -
v_call: TRBV15
j_call: TRBJ1-6
d_call: -
cdr3_aa: CATSRDGQGRNSPLHF
cdr3_nt: TGTGCCACCAGCAGAGATGGTCAGGGCCGTAATTCACCCCTCCACTTT

clone_size: once
v_call: TRBV5-5
j_call: TRBJ1-5
d_call: -
cdr3_aa: CASSRPGDNQPQHF
cdr3_nt: TGTGCCAGCAGCCGACCAGGCGACAATCAGCCCCAGCATTTT

clone_size: -
v_call: TRBV27
j_call: TRBJ2-7
d_call: -
cdr3_aa: CASSDSSVYEQYF
cdr3_nt: TGTGCCAGCAGTGACTCGTCGGTGTACGAGCAGTACTTC

clone_size: -
v_call: TRBV5-1
j_call: TRBJ2-1
d_call: TRBD2
cdr3_aa: CASTPGGTIDEQFF
cdr3_nt: TGCGCCAGCACGCCGGGAGGGACCATAGATGAGCAGTTCTTC